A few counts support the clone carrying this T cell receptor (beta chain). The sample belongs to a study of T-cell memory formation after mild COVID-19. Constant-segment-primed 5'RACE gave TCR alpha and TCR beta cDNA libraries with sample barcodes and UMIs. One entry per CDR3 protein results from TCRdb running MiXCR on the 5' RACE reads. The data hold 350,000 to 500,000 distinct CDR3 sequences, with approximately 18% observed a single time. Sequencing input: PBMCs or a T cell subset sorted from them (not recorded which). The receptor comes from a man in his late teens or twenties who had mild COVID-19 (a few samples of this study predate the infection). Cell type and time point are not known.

The CDR3 loop reads CATSDPTGTDDIQYF. The CDR3 nucleotides are TGTGCCACCAGTGATCCGACAGGGACCGATGACATTCAGTACTTC. The gene calls are TRBV24-1 and TRBJ2-4; 7 nucleotides align to TRBD1. CDR3 length equals 15 residues. Germline-derived CDR1 and CDR2 are KGHDR and SFDVKD. Trimming removed 3 bases from V and 8 bases from J; junction bases left unmatched: 9.